This TCR beta chain stems from a study of cytomegalovirus exposure and HLA in healthy donors. This clone has just a few counts. What it binds is unknown. 60 Vbeta and 13 Jbeta primers were used in PCR. Produced via immunoSEQ multiplex PCR; TCRdb's table is partial and in-frame only. The table records tens of thousands of clones, 67% of them present only once. V dropped 3 bases and J dropped 5; count of bases not matched to a gene: 11. This CDR3 is built from 16 residues. Looked up from germline, CDR1 is SGHRS and CDR2 is YFSETQ. Study observations and caveats: When a later analysis compared HLA-associated TCR beta chains with equally common others, the HLA-associated chains turned out to be more clonally expanded and to have lower generation probabilities. Usually a TCR sequence was rare, but some public TCRs were found in many donors.

Sequencing was carried out using PBMCs. This TCR was sampled from a man aged 25 to 40 in good health and CMV-seronegative. The rearrangement uses TRBV5-1 and TRBJ1-3, with 7 positions matching TRBD1. CDR3 loop: CASSSRQGVSRNTIYF. CDR3 DNA sequence: TGCGCCAGCAGCTCTCGACAGGGTGTGAGTAGAAACACCATATATTTT.